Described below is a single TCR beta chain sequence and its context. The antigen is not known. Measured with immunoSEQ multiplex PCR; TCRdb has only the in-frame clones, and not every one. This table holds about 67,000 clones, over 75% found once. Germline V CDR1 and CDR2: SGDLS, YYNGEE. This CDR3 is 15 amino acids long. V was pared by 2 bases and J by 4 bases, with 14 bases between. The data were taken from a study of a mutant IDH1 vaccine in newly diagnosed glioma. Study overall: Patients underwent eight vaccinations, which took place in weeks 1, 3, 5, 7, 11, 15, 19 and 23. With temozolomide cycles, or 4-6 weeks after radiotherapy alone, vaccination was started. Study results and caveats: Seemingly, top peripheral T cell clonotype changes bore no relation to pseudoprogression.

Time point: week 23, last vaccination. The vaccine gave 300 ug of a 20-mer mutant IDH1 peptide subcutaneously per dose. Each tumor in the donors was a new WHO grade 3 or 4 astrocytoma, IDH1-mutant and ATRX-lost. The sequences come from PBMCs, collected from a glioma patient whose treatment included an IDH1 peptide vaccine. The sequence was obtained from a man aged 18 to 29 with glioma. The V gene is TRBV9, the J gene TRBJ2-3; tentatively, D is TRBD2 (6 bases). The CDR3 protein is CASSVNPGGPDTQYF. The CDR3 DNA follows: TGTGCCAGCAGCGTGAACCCTGGAGGGCCAGATACGCAGTATTTT.